These 10 T cell receptor beta chains share one sample of origin, sequenced in a study of identical twins. MiXCR was run by TCRdb on the 5' RACE reads, yielding one entry per CDR3 protein. The repertoire holds a few hundred thousand distinct CDR3 sequences, with under 20% as singletons. The sample consisted of naive T cells sorted from blood. These receptors all come from a man aged 50-60 years in good health.

The J gene is TRBJ2-7, the V gene TRBV20-1; perhaps TRBD2 as D (6 bases). Per germline, CDR1 DFQATT and CDR2 SNEGSKA (reference sequence). CDR3 length: 13 residues. The V and J ends lost 7 bases and 3 bases respectively, with 16 bases between them. In DNA, the CDR3 is TGCAGTGGCCTAAAGGGACTCTTCTACGAGCAGTACTTC. Translated: CSGLKGLFYEQYF.

The rearrangement links TRBV29-1 to TRBJ2-2, with a weak D call TRBD2 (5 bases). V was pared by 1 base and J by 5 bases, with 14 bases between. The CDR3 loop spans 15 amino acids. The germline CDR1 and CDR2 sequences are SQVTM and ANQGSEA. The chain's CDR3 is CSVEGGGLGTGELFF. The CDR3 region has the DNA TGCAGCGTTGAAGGTGGAGGTTTAGGGACCGGGGAGCTGTTTTTT.

The V call is TRBV4-3, the J call TRBJ2-7; D is possibly TRBD1 (5 bases). The CDR3 has 15 amino acids. Germline CDR1 reads LGHNA; CDR2 reads YSLEER. V lost 4 bases and J lost 9, with 22 bases in between. In DNA form, the CDR3 reads TGCGCCAGCAGCCCTACATTTTCCCAGGGTCTAGGGCAGTACTTC. It yields the protein CASSPTFSQGLGQYF.

This clonotype appeared a few times. The chain recombines TRBV28 with TRBJ2-7; 7 nucleotides match TRBD1. The germline CDR1 and CDR2 sequences are MDHEN and SYDVKM. J gave up 2 bases and V 7 bases, and 8 bases lay outside the gene matches. This CDR3 has 14 amino acids. The CDR3 reads CASTLPGQPYEQYF. The CDR3, as DNA: TGTGCCAGCACCCTACCGGGACAGCCCTACGAGCAGTACTTC.

This clonotype was counted only a few times. The V gene is TRBV5-4, the J gene TRBJ2-7; TRBD1 matches 9 bases. Germline values: CDR1 SGHNT, CDR2 YYREEE (reference sequence). The V segment lost 0 bases and the J segment 3 bases; nucleotides outside the gene matches: 4. This CDR3 contains 15 residues. The chain's CDR3 is CASSLGTGDFYEQYF. CDR3 DNA: TGTGCCAGCAGCTTGGGGACAGGGGATTTCTACGAGCAGTACTTC.

There are a few counts of this clonotype. The V call is TRBV29-1, the J call TRBJ2-1; 11 bases fit TRBD2. Germline trimming cut 2 bases from V and 9 bases from J; bases unmatched to any gene: 12. The CDR3 runs to 16 residues. Germline values: CDR1 SQVTM, CDR2 ANQGSEA. The CDR3 DNA is TGCAGCGTTGAACAACTAGCGGGAGCGATATTGGGTGAGCAGTTCTTC. Protein product: CSVEQLAGAILGEQFF.

This clonotype appeared a single time. The CDR3 region is CASSLQVAGGHLDTQYF. CDR3 DNA: TGTGCCAGCAGCCTCCAAGTAGCGGGGGGGCATCTAGATACGCAGTATTTT. The genes are TRBV7-9 and TRBJ2-3; 11 bases map to TRBD2. This CDR3 is 17 amino acids long. Trimming at V came to 5 bases and at J to 5 bases, leaving 12 bases not matched to a gene. Germline CDR1 and CDR2: SEHNR and FQNEAQ (reference sequence). Together with reference TRBV7-9 and TRBJ2-3, the CDR3 gives the full variable domain: DTGVSQNPRHKITKRGQNVTFRCDPISEHNRLYWYRQTLGQGPEFLTYFQNEAQLEKSRLLSDRFSAERPKGSFSTLEIQRTEQGDSAMYLCASSLQVAGGHLDTQYFGPGTRLTVL.

This clonotype was detected a few times. This sequence joins TRBV6-2 or TRBV6-3 and TRBJ2-7, with 8 positions matching TRBD1. J was trimmed by 2 bases and V by 7 bases; bases with no gene match: 10. In germline, CDR1 is MNHEY, CDR2 SVGEGT. This CDR3 comprises 15 residues. CDR3 amino acids: CASTLTQGATYEQYF. Written as DNA, the CDR3 is TGTGCCAGCACCCTTACCCAGGGGGCCACCTACGAGCAGTACTTC.

This clonotype has at least ten counts. The chain employs TRBV28 and TRBJ1-1; D gene unclear. Trimming cost V 5 bases and J 5 bases, with 15 bases left between them. The CDR3 loop spans 14 amino acids. Germline lookup yields CDR1 MDHEN and CDR2 SYDVKM. CDR3 DNA sequence: TGTGCCAGCAGTCCCCTGCAGGATCATACTGAAGCTTTCTTT. This codes for CASSPLQDHTEAFF.

This clonotype has a count of ten or more. J is TRBJ2-7 and V is TRBV20-1, with 7 positions matching TRBD2. Per germline, CDR1 DFQATT and CDR2 SNEGSKA (reference sequence). The junction had 5 bases not matched to a gene; V was cut back by 6 bases and J by 0 bases. The CDR3 runs to 13 residues. The CDR3 spells CSAPGGGSYEQYF. The CDR3 DNA reads TGCAGTGCCCCTGGGGGGGGCTCCTACGAGCAGTACTTC.